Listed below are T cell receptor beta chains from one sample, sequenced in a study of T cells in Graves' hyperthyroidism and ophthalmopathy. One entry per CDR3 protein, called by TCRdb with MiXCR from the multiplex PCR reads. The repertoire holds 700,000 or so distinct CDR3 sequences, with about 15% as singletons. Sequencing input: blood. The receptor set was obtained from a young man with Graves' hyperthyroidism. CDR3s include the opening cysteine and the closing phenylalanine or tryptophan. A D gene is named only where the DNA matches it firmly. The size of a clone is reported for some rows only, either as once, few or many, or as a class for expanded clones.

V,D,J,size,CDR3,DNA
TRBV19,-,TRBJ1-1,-,CASSSGHTEAFF,TGTGCCAGTAGTAGTGGGCACACTGAAGCTTTCTTT
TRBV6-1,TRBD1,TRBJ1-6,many,CASSERPTGVNSPLHF,TGTGCCAGCAGTGAAAGACCGACAGGGGTTAATTCACCCCTCCACTTT
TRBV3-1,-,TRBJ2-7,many,CASSQFNTGEQYF,TGTGCCAGCAGCCAATTCAACACGGGCGAGCAGTACTTC
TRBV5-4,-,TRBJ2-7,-,CASSLTTKGDEQYF,TGTGCCAGCAGCTTAACTACCAAGGGGGACGAGCAGTACTTC
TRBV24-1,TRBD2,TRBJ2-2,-,CATSPIRGPTSGSTGELFF,TGTGCCACCAGTCCTATAAGGGGGCCGACTAGCGGATCCACCGGGGAGCTGTTTTTT
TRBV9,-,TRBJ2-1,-,CASSVDGRNYNEQFF,TGTGCCAGCAGCGTAGATGGCAGGAATTACAATGAGCAGTTCTTC
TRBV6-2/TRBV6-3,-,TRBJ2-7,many,CASSFLGEAYEQYF,TGTGCCAGCAGTTTCCTCGGGGAGGCCTACGAGCAGTACTTC
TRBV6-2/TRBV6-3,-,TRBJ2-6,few,CTSRYTVSGANVLTF,TGTACCAGCAGATATACAGTCTCTGGGGCCAACGTCCTGACTTTC
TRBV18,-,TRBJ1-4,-,CASSPLRGATNEKLFF,TGTGCCAGCTCACCACTGCGGGGGGCGACTAATGAAAAACTGTTTTTT
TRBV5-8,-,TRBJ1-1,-,CASSLAGQGATFF,TGTGCCAGCAGCCTGGCCGGGCAGGGCGCAACTTTCTTT
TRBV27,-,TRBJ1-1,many,CASSLRQATGNTEAFF,TGTGCCAGCAGTTTAAGGCAGGCCACAGGGAACACTGAAGCTTTCTTT
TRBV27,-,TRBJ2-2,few,CASNAGLGELFF,TGTGCCAGCAACGCGGGGCTGGGGGAGCTGTTTTTT
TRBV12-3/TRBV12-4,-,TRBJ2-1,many,CASSSGRYNEQFF,TGTGCCAGCAGCTCGGGACGGTACAATGAGCAGTTCTTC
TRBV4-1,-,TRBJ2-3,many,CASSQGSSRATDTQYF,TGCGCCAGCAGCCAAGGGTCCTCGCGAGCCACAGATACGCAGTATTTT
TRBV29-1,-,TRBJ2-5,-,CSVEVGGGETQYF,TGCAGCGTTGAAGTGGGCGGAGGAGAGACCCAGTACTTC
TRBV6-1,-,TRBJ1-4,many,CASSEGRPGEWKLFF,TGTGCCAGCAGTGAAGGAAGGCCCGGCGAATGGAAACTGTTTTTT
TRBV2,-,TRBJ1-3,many,CASSEVGDRSGNTIYF,TGTGCCAGCAGTGAAGTCGGGGACCGCTCTGGAAACACCATATATTTT
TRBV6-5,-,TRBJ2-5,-,CASSYSILAVRETRYF,TGTGCCAGCAGTTACTCGATTTTAGCGGTTAGAGAGACCCGGTACTTC
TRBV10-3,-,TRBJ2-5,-,CAISESLKGEETQYF,TGTGCCATCAGTGAGTCGCTTAAGGGGGAGGAGACCCAGTACTTC
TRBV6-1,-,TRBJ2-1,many,CASSPAREQFF,TGTGCCAGCTCCCCTGCCAGGGAGCAGTTCTTC
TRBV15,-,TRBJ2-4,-,CATSALGSKNIQYF,TGTGCCACCAGCGCGCTGGGATCCAAAAACATTCAGTACTTC
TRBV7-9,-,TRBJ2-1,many,CASSLVEGNNEQFF,TGTGCCAGCAGCTTAGTGGAGGGGAACAATGAGCAGTTCTTC